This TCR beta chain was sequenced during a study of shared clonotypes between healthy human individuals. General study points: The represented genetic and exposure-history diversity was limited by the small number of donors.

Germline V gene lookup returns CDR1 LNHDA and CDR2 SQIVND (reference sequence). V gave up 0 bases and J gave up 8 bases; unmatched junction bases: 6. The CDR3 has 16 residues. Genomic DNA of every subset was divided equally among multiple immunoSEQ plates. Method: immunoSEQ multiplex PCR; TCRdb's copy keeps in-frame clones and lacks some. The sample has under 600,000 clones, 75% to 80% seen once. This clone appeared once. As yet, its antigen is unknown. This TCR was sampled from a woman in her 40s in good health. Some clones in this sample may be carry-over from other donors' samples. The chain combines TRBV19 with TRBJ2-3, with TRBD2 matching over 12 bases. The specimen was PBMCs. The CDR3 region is CASSIELAGGRSTQYF. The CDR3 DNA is TGTGCCAGTAGTATAGAACTAGCGGGAGGAAGAAGTACGCAGTATTTT.